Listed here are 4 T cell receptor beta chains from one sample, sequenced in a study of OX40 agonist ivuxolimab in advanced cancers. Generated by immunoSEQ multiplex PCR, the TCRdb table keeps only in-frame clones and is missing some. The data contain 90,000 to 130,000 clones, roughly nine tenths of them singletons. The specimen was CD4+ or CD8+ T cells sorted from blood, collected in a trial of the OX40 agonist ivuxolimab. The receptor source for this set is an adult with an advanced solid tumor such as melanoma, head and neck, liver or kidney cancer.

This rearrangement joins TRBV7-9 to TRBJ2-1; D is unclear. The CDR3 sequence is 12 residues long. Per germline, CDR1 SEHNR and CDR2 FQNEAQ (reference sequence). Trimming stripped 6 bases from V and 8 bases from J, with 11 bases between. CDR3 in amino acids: CASRFSQDEQFF. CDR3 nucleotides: TGTGCCAGCAGGTTCTCGCAAGATGAGCAGTTCTTC.

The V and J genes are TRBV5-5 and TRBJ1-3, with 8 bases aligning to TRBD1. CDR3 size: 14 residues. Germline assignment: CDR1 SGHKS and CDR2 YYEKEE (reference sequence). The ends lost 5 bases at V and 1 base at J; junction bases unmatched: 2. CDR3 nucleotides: TGTGCCAGCAGAAGGGACAGGTCTGGAAACACCATATATTTT. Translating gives CASRRDRSGNTIYF.

In DNA form, the CDR3 reads TGCAGCGTCGCCCGTAATTGGAGGGACAGGAGCTCCTACGAGCAGTACTTC. Translating it yields CSVARNWRDRSSYEQYF. The chain joins TRBV29-1 to TRBJ2-7; 8 bases match TRBD1. This CDR3 is built from 17 residues. Trimming removed 6 bases from V and 0 bases from J; junction bases left unmatched: 16. Germline loops: CDR1 SQVTM, CDR2 ANQGSEA.

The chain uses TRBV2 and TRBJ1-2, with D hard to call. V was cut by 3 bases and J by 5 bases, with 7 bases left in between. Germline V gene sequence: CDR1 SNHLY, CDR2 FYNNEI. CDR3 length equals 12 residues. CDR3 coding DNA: TGTGCCAGCAGTGAGCAAGCGTATGGCTACACCTTC. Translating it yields CASSEQAYGYTF.